This is a list of T cell receptor beta chains from one sample in a study of immune evolution from preneoplasia to lung adenocarcinoma. Only in-frame clones appear in the TCRdb table, and some are missing; sequencing was by immunoSEQ multiplex PCR. Here the sample spans 5,800 or so clones, less than 85% being singletons. What was sequenced was FFPE minimally invasive lung adenocarcinoma tissue. These receptors came from a person aged 65 to 85 with lung adenocarcinoma. Both conserved end residues are part of each CDR3. The D gene is left open where the match is weak. Expanded clones get a size class; other rows say once, few or many, or leave the size out.

-	-	TRBV29-1	TRBJ1-4	CSVDLGTGNEKLFF	TGCAGCGTTGATCTCGGGACCGGTAATGAAAAACTGTTTTTT
-	-	TRBV9	TRBJ2-3	CASSVGSGVGTDTQYF	TGTGCCAGCAGCGTAGGTTCGGGAGTGGGCACAGATACGCAGTATTTT
-	-	TRBV28	TRBJ2-1	CASNRVAYNEQFF	TGTGCCAGCAACAGGGTAGCCTACAATGAGCAGTTCTTC
-	-	TRBV7-8	TRBJ1-2	CASSPSNAGYGYTF	TGTGCCAGCAGCCCTTCTAACGCGGGCTATGGCTACACCTTC
-	TRBD1	TRBV19	TRBJ1-1	CASISRGHTEAFF	TGTGCCAGCATAAGCAGGGGGCACACTGAAGCTTTCTTT
-	TRBD2	TRBV7-2	TRBJ2-1	CASSSVSGGAGEQFF	TGTGCCAGCAGCTCTGTGAGCGGGGGGGCTGGTGAGCAGTTCTTC
-	-	TRBV7-9	TRBJ2-5	CASRGLPRETQYF	TGTGCCAGCCGCGGACTACCCCGGGAGACCCAGTACTTC
-	TRBD2	TRBV4-3	TRBJ2-2	CASSQEGLAVNTGELFF	TGCGCCAGCAGCCAAGAAGGACTAGCGGTGAACACCGGGGAGCTGTTTTTT
-	-	TRBV6-1	TRBJ2-1	CASSEPRAEQFF	TGTGCCAGCAGTGAACCTAGGGCTGAGCAGTTCTTC
-	TRBD1	TRBV5-5	TRBJ2-2	CASSREPTGGLTGELFF	TGTGCCAGCAGCCGCGAGCCGACAGGGGGACTCACCGGGGAGCTGTTTTTT
once	-	TRBV10-3	TRBJ2-2	CAISESMERELFF	TGTGCCATCAGTGAGTCGATGGAGCGGGAGCTGTTTTTT
-	TRBD2	TRBV13	TRBJ2-7	CASSLPVAAGVAYEQYF	TGTGCCAGCAGCTTACCCGTGGCTGCGGGAGTGGCCTACGAGCAGTACTTC
few	-	TRBV30	TRBJ2-7	CAWTREYEQYF	TGTGCCTGGACTAGAGAATACGAGCAGTACTTC
-	-	TRBV7-5	TRBJ2-1	CARSLEGTSGGPFFYNEQFF	TGTGCCAGAAGCTTAGAGGGCACCAGCGGGGGGCCGTTCTTCTACAATGAGCAGTTCTTC
-	-	TRBV6-1	TRBJ2-2	CASNDTRGTGELFF	TGTGCCAGCAATGACACCCGAGGCACCGGGGAGCTGTTTTTT
-	-	TRBV27	TRBJ1-5	CASSLQGKFQPQHF	TGTGCCAGCAGTTTACAGGGGAAGTTTCAGCCCCAGCATTTT
few	-	TRBV19	TRBJ1-1	CASSSRHQGTEAFF	TGTGCCAGTAGTTCCCGCCATCAGGGGACTGAAGCTTTCTTT
-	TRBD1	TRBV4-2	TRBJ1-5	CASSQAGQANQPQHF	TGTGCCAGCAGCCAAGCGGGACAGGCCAATCAGCCCCAGCATTTT
-	-	TRBV4-3	TRBJ1-5	CASSHILPIRVTQPQHF	TGCGCCAGCAGCCACATCCTACCAATAAGGGTAACTCAGCCCCAGCATTTT
-	-	TRBV28	TRBJ1-2	CATGVALGGYTF	TGTGCCACGGGGGTTGCTTTAGGTGGCTACACCTTC
-	-	TRBV2	TRBJ2-3	CASSDSLQISTDTQYF	TGTGCCAGCAGTGACTCACTCCAAATTAGCACAGATACGCAGTATTTT
few	-	TRBV18	TRBJ2-5	CASSPPLASAQETQYF	TGTGCCAGCTCACCACCGCTGGCGAGCGCGCAAGAGACCCAGTACTTC
few	-	TRBV27	TRBJ2-1	CASSLSRGLLNEQFF	TGTGCCAGCAGTTTATCGAGGGGACTTCTTAATGAGCAGTTCTTC
-	-	TRBV19	TRBJ1-5	CASNGATMPPQHF	TGTGCCAGTAACGGGGCGACGATGCCGCCCCAGCATTTT
few	TRBD1	TRBV9	TRBJ2-7	CASSETGLDEQYF	TGTGCCAGCAGCGAGACAGGGCTAGACGAGCAGTACTTC
few	-	TRBV30	TRBJ2-7	CAWSVRPLEQYF	TGTGCCTGGAGTGTTCGGCCTTTGGAGCAGTACTTC
-	-	TRBV9	TRBJ2-7	CASSAKPGGDYEQYF	TGTGCCAGCAGCGCCAAGCCAGGCGGTGACTACGAGCAGTACTTC
-	-	TRBV28	TRBJ1-4	CAHTGGVSNEKLFF	TGTGCTCACACCGGTGGGGTATCTAATGAAAAACTGTTTTTT
-	TRBD2	TRBV10-2	TRBJ2-3	CASSGEGLSTDTQYF	TGCGCCAGCAGTGGGGAGGGACTAAGCACAGATACGCAGTATTTT
few	-	TRBV2	TRBJ1-3	CASSLTASGNTIYF	TGTGCCAGCAGCCTGACAGCCTCTGGAAACACCATATATTTT
-	-	TRBV11-2	TRBJ2-7	CASSRTLDEQYF	TGTGCCAGCAGCCGCACCTTGGACGAGCAGTACTTC
few	TRBD2	TRBV9	TRBJ2-1	CASSVDVAGGTNEQFF	TGTGCCAGCAGCGTAGATGTAGCGGGGGGCACCAATGAGCAGTTCTTC
few	TRBD1	TRBV10-2	TRBJ2-7	CASSTGVGYEQYF	TGCGCCAGCAGTACAGGGGTAGGCTACGAGCAGTACTTC
-	TRBD2	TRBV5-6	TRBJ2-3	CASSLSGTSVLDTQYF	TGTGCCAGCAGCTTATCCGGGACTAGCGTCTTGGATACGCAGTATTTT
-	-	TRBV2	TRBJ2-1	CASMKDGNYNEQFF	TGTGCCAGCATGAAGGACGGAAACTACAATGAGCAGTTCTTC